These 14 T cell receptor beta chains came from one sample sequenced in a study of blood T cell repertoires in COVID-19. TCRdb keeps only in-frame clones here, not all; method: immunoSEQ multiplex PCR. This table has hundreds of thousands of clones, 65% to 90% appearing once. Sequencing was carried out using peripheral blood. Receptor source: a man aged 45-60 years with active or convalescent COVID-19.

The chain joins TRBV4-2 to TRBJ2-7, with TRBD2 matching 8 bases. This CDR3 comprises 16 residues. From germline, CDR1 is LGHNA and CDR2 YNFKEQ. The J segment lost 2 bases and the V segment lost 0 bases, leaving 6 bases of the junction unmatched. CDR3 bases: TGTGCCAGCAGCCAAGACATCACTAGCGGTCCCTACGAGCAGTACTTC. Translation: CASSQDITSGPYEQYF.

The genes are TRBV7-9 and TRBJ1-3; unclear D gene. This CDR3 spans 14 amino acids. From germline, CDR1 is SEHNR and CDR2 FQNEAQ (reference sequence). V was clipped by 0 bases and J by 4 bases, with 7 bases between them. The CDR3 reads CASSLAASGNTIYF. The CDR3 region has the DNA TGTGCCAGCAGCTTAGCAGCCTCAGGAAACACCATATATTTT.

The chain links TRBV9 to TRBJ2-7; 9 bases align to TRBD1. V gave up 0 bases and J gave up 2 bases; unmatched junction bases: 9. Germline CDR1 SGDLS, CDR2 YYNGEE. The CDR3 is 17 residues long. The CDR3 nucleotides read TGTGCCAGCAGCGTAGGGGTTGGGGACAGGGACGCCTACGAGCAGTACTTC. Amino acids: CASSVGVGDRDAYEQYF. Full variable domain (missing parts from reference TRBV9 and TRBJ2-7): DSGVTQTPKHLITATGQRVTLRCSPRSGDLSVYWYQQSLDQGLQFLIQYYNGEERAKGNILERFSAQQFPDLHSELNLSSLELGDSALYFCASSVGVGDRDAYEQYFGPGTRLTVT.

The chain is built from TRBV5-4 and TRBJ2-1; 9 bases are a match to TRBD1. Losses at the gene ends were 4 bases for V and 8 bases for J; bases not matched to a gene: 10. The CDR3 totals 15 residues. The V gene's germline CDR1 is SGHNT and CDR2 YYREEE (reference sequence). CDR3 in amino acids: CASSPNRGRADEQFF. The DNA for the CDR3 is TGTGCCAGCAGCCCCAACAGGGGGCGCGCAGATGAGCAGTTCTTC.

This rearrangement joins TRBV27 to TRBJ2-2, with D unclear. The CDR3 runs 14 residues. Looked up from germline, CDR1 is MNHEY and CDR2 is SMNVEV (reference sequence). V lost 2 bases and J 1 base, leaving 5 bases between the germline ends. For the CDR3, the DNA is TGTGCCAGCAGTTTAGGAGTGAACACCGGGGAGCTGTTTTTT. This encodes CASSLGVNTGELFF.

This chain connects TRBV9 to TRBJ2-4; TRBD1 aligns across 9 bases. Germline CDR1 is SGDLS and CDR2 is YYNGEE. The CDR3 has 14 residues. V was pared by 0 bases and J by 10 bases, with 5 bases of the junction left unmatched. The CDR3 reads CASSVGDREQIQYF. In DNA form, the CDR3 reads TGTGCCAGCAGCGTAGGGGACAGGGAGCAAATTCAGTACTTC.

The chain links TRBV10-3 to TRBJ1-2; D is possibly TRBD1 (5 bases). The CDR3 spans 13 residues. V lost 4 bases, J lost 3 bases, and 9 bases lay in between. CDR1 is ENHRY, CDR2 SYGVKD, per germline. The CDR3 DNA reads TGTGCCATCAGTGCAACAGGTGACTATGGCTACACCTTC. It yields the protein CAISATGDYGYTF.

This clone appeared a few times. This chain joins TRBV6-2 or TRBV6-3 and TRBJ1-1, with D maybe TRBD1 (5 bases). The V end lost 0 bases, the J end lost 2 bases, and 13 bases lay between the germline ends. Germline values: CDR1 MNHEY, CDR2 SVGEGT. The CDR3 consists of 16 residues. For the CDR3, the DNA is TGTGCCAGCAGTTACTCGGGGGGACGGATTAACACTGAAGCTTTCTTT. Its translation is CASSYSGGRINTEAFF.

This sequence joins TRBV7-9 and TRBJ2-7; D uncertain. Germline loops: CDR1 SEHNR, CDR2 FQNEAQ (reference sequence). The CDR3 is 12 residues long. Trimming removed 1 base from V and 4 bases from J, with 5 bases in between. The CDR3 region is CASSLDIYEQYF. The CDR3 DNA reads TGTGCCAGCAGCTTAGACATATACGAGCAGTACTTC.

The chain links TRBV5-1 to TRBJ2-3, with D perhaps matching TRBD1 (5 bases). V lost 0 bases and J lost 6, with 11 bases in between. Germline assignment: CDR1 SGHRS and CDR2 YFSETQ. This CDR3 comprises 14 residues. The CDR3 DNA follows: TGCGCCAGCAGCTTGGCTCAGGGCGCGGATACGCAGTATTTT. It yields the protein CASSLAQGADTQYF.

This rearrangement joins TRBV19 to TRBJ1-4; TRBD1 might be the D (6 bases). The V gene lost 7 bases and the J gene lost 8 bases, with 20 bases spanning the gap. This CDR3 comprises 15 residues. The germline CDR1 and CDR2 sequences are LNHDA and SQIVND (reference sequence). The chain's CDR3 is CASKLPGAPWEKLFF. Here the CDR3 DNA reads TGTGCCAGTAAACTACCAGGGGCCCCTTGGGAAAAACTGTTTTTT. Filled out from reference TRBV19 and TRBJ1-4, the complete variable domain reads DGGITQSPKYLFRKEGQNVTLSCEQNLNHDAMYWYRQDPGQGLRLIYYSQIVNDFQKGDIAEGYSVSREKKESFPLTVTSAQKNPTAFYLCASKLPGAPWEKLFFGSGTQLSVL.

The V and J genes are TRBV3-1 (or the pseudogene TRBV3-2) and TRBJ1-6; TRBD1 aligns across 8 bases. The CDR3 is 13 residues long. V shed 4 bases, J shed 8 bases, and the junction held 1 base outside the gene matches. CDR1 and CDR2 from the germline V gene are LGHDT and YNNKEL (reference sequence). The CDR3 protein is CASSLTGDSPLHF. CDR3 in DNA: TGTGCCAGCAGCCTGACAGGGGATTCACCCCTCCACTTT.

The chain has TRBV7-9 and TRBJ1-1; D ambiguous. Germline CDR1 and CDR2: SEHNR and FQNEAQ (reference sequence). The CDR3 totals 14 residues. Trimming left V 2 bases short and J 3 bases short, with 10 bases between. The CDR3 reads CASSLHGEDTEAFF. The CDR3 nucleotides are TGTGCCAGCAGCTTACACGGCGAGGACACTGAAGCTTTCTTT.

This rearrangement joins TRBV14 to TRBJ2-3, with D possibly TRBD2 on 5 matching bases. CDR1 is SGHDN, CDR2 FVKESK, per germline. The CDR3 has 15 amino acids. V dropped 3 bases and J dropped 2 bases, with 12 bases sitting between them. CDR3 DNA: TGTGCCAGCAGCCAGACTACGTCTAACACAGATACGCAGTATTTT. Its protein is CASSQTTSNTDTQYF.